The present entry profiles one T cell receptor beta chain with its context. Antigen: not known. The data belong to a study of monozygotic twins with inflammatory bowel disease. Looked up from germline, CDR1 is MDHEN and CDR2 is SYDVKM. This CDR3 has 15 amino acids. Overall study findings and caveats: Patient repertoires may carry noise from differing immunosuppressive treatments.

Reprocessing the 5' RACE reads, TCRdb reports a single entry for every CDR3 protein and omits DNA. The sample totals fewer than 150,000 distinct CDR3 sequences. The TCR was taken from a human donor with ulcerative colitis or Crohn's disease, or a healthy co-twin of an affected twin (not recorded which). The sample taken for sequencing was blood. V gene TRBV28 combines with J gene TRBJ2-1; lacking DNA, the TRBD2 call made by TCRdb goes unchecked. The chain's CDR3 is CASSYQRGGNNEQFF. The variable domain in full, with the rest retrieved from reference TRBV28 and TRBJ2-1, is DVKVTQSSRYLVKRTGEKVFLECVQDMDHENMFWYRQDPGLGLRLIYFSYDVKMKEKGDIPEGYSVSREKKERFSLILESASTNQTSMYLCASSYQRGGNNEQFFGPGTRLTVL.